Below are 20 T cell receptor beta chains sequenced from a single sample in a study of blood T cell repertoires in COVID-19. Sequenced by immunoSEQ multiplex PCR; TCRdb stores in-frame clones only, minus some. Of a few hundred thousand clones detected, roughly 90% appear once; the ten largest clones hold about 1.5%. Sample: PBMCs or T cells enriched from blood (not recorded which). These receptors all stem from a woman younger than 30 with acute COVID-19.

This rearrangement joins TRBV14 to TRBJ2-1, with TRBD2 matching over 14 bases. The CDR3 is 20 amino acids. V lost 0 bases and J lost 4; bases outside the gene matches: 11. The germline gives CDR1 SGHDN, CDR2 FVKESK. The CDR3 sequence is CASSQDRLAGGPRLYNEQFF. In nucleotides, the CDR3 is TGTGCCAGCAGCCAAGATCGACTAGCGGGAGGGCCACGCCTTTACAATGAGCAGTTCTTC. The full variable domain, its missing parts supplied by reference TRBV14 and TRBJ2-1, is EAGVTQFPSHSVIEKGQTVTLRCDPISGHDNLYWYRRVMGKEIKFLLHFVKESKQDESGMPNNRFLAERTGGTYSTLKVQPAELEDSGVYFCASSQDRLAGGPRLYNEQFFGPGTRLTVL.

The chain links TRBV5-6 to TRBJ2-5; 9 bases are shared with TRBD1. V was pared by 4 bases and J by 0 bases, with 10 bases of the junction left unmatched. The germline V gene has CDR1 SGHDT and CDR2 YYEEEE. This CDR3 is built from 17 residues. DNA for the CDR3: TGTGCCAGCAGCCAAACGACCGGGACAGGGTACCAAGAGACCCAGTACTTC. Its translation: CASSQTTGTGYQETQYF.

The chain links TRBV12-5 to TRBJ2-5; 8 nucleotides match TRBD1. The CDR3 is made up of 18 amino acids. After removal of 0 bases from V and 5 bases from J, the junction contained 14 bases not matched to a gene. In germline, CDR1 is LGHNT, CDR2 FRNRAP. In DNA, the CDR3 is TGTGCTAGTGGTTTGGTACACGACGGACAGGGCGTTTGGGAGACCCAGTACTTC. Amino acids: CASGLVHDGQGVWETQYF.

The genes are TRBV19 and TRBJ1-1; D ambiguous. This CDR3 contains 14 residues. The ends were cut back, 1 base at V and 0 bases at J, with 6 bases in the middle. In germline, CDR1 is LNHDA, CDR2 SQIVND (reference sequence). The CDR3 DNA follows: TGTGCCAGTAGTATAGTTGCGGTGAACACTGAAGCTTTCTTT. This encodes CASSIVAVNTEAFF.

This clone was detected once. The CDR3 loop is CASSLTGLGDYNEQFF. The CDR3 DNA reads TGTGCCAGCAGCTTGACAGGGCTGGGGGACTACAATGAGCAGTTCTTC. The chain is built from TRBV5-8 and TRBJ2-1, with D possibly TRBD1 on 6 matching bases. There are 16 residues in the CDR3. Per the germline V gene, CDR1 is SGHTS and CDR2 is YDEGEE. V dropped 1 base and J dropped 3 bases, with 14 bases sitting between them.

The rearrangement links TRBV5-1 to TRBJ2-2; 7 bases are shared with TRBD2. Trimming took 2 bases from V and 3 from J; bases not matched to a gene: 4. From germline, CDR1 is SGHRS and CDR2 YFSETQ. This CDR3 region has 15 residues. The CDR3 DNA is TGCGCCAGCAGCTTAACTAGCGCCGACACCGGGGAGCTGTTTTTT. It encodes CASSLTSADTGELFF.

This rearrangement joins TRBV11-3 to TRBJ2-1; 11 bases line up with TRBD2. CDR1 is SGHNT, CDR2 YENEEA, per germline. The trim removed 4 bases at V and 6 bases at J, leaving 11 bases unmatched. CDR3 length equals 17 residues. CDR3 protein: CASSSTTGLADVNEQFF. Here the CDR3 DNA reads TGTGCCAGCAGCTCCACTACGGGACTAGCGGACGTCAATGAGCAGTTCTTC.

CDR3 protein: CSVEDRGVGRYYGYTF. DNA of the CDR3: TGCAGCGTTGAAGATCGGGGGGTTGGACGGTACTATGGCTACACCTTC. This sequence joins TRBV29-1 and TRBJ1-2, with TRBD1 as a possible D gene (5 bases). Germline V gene sequence: CDR1 SQVTM, CDR2 ANQGSEA. The CDR3 loop spans 16 amino acids. V dropped 0 bases and J dropped 3 bases, with 17 bases sitting between them.

The CDR3 sequence: CASSQGALYNEQFF. The CDR3 bases are TGCGCCAGCAGCCAAGGGGCACTCTACAATGAGCAGTTCTTC. V is TRBV4-3 and J is TRBJ2-1; D unresolved. The CDR3 extends over 14 amino acids. Germline V gene data show CDR1 as LGHNA and CDR2 as YSLEER. Trimming removed 1 base from V and 3 bases from J, with 7 bases in between.

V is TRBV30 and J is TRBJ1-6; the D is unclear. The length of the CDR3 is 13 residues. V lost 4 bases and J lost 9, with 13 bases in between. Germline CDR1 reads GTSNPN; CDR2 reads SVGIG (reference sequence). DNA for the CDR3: TGTGCCTGGAATCAGAGCCCGGGTTCACCCCTCCACTTT. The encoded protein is CAWNQSPGSPLHF. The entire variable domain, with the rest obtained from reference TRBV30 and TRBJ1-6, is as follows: SQTIHQWPATLVQPVGSPLSLECTVEGTSNPNLYWYRQAAGRGLQLLFYSVGIGQISSEVPQNLSASRPQDRQFILSSKKLLLSDSGFYLCAWNQSPGSPLHFGNGTRLTVT.

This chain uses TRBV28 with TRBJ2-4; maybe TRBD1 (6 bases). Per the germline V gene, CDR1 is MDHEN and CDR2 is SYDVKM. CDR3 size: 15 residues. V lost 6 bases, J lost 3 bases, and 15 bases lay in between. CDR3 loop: CASRYRVRGKNIQYF. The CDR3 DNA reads TGTGCCAGCAGGTACAGGGTTCGCGGCAAAAACATTCAGTACTTC.

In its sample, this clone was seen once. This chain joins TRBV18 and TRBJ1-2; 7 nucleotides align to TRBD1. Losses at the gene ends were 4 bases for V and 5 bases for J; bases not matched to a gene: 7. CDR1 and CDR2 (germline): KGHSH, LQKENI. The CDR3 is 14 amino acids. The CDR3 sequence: CASSLAGTEYGYTF. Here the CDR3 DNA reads TGTGCCAGCTCACTTGCCGGGACAGAATATGGCTACACCTTC.

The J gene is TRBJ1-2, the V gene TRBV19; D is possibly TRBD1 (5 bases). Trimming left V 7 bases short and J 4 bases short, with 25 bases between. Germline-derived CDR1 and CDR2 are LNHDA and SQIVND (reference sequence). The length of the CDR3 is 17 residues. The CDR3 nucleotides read TGTGCCAGTACCCAACGGCCTGCGACAGCCGCCGTCTATGGCTACACCTTC. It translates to CASTQRPATAAVYGYTF.

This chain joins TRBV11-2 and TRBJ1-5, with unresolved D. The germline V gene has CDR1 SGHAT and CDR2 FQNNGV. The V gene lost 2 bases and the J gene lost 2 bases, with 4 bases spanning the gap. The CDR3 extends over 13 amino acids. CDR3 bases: TGTGCCAGCAGCTTACATGGCAATCAGCCCCAGCATTTT. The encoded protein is CASSLHGNQPQHF.

DNA of the CDR3: TGTGCCACCAGCAGCGGACTAGCGGATACCTACGAGCAGTACTTC. It encodes CATSSGLADTYEQYF. The chain recombines TRBV15 with TRBJ2-7, with 10 bases matching TRBD2. The CDR3 spans 15 residues. Germline CDR1 and CDR2: LNHNV and YYDKDF (reference sequence). The ends lost 3 bases at V and 2 bases at J; junction bases unmatched: 4.

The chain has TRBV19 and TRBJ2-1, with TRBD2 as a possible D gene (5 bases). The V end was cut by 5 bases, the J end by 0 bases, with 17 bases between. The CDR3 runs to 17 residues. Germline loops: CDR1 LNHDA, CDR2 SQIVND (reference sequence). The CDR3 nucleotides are TGTGCCAGTAGTGGATCTACGACTACCAGCTCCTACAATGAGCAGTTCTTC. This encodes CASSGSTTTSSYNEQFF.

Here the CDR3 DNA reads TGTGCCAGCAGCCAAACGACAGGGTGGGTTGGCTACACCTTC. This encodes CASSQTTGWVGYTF. The J gene is TRBJ1-2, the V gene TRBV3-1 (or the pseudogene TRBV3-2); 7 bases fit TRBD1. V lost 2 bases and J lost 7; bases outside the gene matches: 7. From germline, CDR1 is LGHDT and CDR2 YNNKEL (reference sequence). This CDR3 has 14 residues.

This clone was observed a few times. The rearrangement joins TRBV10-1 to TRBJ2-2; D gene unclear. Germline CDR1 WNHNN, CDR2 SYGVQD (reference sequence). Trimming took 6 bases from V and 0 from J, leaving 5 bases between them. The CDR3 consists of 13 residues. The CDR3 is CASRAPNTGELFF. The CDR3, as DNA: TGCGCCAGCAGGGCACCGAACACCGGGGAGCTGTTTTTT.

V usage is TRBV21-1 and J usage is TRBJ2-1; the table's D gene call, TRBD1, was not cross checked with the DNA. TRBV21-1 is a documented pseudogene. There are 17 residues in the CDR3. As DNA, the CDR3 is TGTGCCAGCAGCTCTTGGACAGGGGTAGGTCCGTACAATGAGCAGTTCTTC. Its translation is CASSSWTGVGPYNEQFF.

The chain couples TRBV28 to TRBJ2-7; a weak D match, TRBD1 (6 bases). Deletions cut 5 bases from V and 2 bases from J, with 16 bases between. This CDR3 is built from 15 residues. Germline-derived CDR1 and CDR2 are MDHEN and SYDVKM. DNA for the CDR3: TGTGCCAGCAGTCCCTCGACAGGAACCCCCTACGAGCAGTACTTC. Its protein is CASSPSTGTPYEQYF. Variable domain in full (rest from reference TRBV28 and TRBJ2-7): DVKVTQSSRYLVKRTGEKVFLECVQDMDHENMFWYRQDPGLGLRLIYFSYDVKMKEKGDIPEGYSVSREKKERFSLILESASTNQTSMYLCASSPSTGTPYEQYFGPGTRLTVT.